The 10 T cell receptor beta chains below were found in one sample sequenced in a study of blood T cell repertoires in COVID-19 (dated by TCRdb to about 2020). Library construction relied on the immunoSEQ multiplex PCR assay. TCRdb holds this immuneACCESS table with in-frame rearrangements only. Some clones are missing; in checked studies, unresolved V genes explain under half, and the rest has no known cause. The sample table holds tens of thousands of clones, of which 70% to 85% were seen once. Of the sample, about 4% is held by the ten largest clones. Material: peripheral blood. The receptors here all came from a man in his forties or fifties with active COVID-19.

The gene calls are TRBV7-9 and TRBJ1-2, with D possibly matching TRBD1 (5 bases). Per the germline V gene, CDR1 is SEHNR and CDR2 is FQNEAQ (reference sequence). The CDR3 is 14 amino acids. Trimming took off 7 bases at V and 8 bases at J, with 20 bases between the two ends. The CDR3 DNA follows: TGTGCCAGCAACAAGGAGGGGACTTATAGGGGCTACACCTTC. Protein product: CASNKEGTYRGYTF. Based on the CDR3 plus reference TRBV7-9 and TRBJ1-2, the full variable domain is DTGVSQNPRHKITKRGQNVTFRCDPISEHNRLYWYRQTLGQGPEFLTYFQNEAQLEKSRLLSDRFSAERPKGSFSTLEIQRTEQGDSAMYLCASNKEGTYRGYTFGSGTRLTVV.

CDR3 residues: CAIPGTGGYFGYTF. CDR3 nucleotides: TGTGCCATACCCGGGACAGGGGGTTATTTTGGCTACACCTTC. The chain carries TRBV7-9 and TRBJ1-2, with TRBD1 matching over 11 bases. There are 14 residues in the CDR3. Per germline, CDR1 SEHNR and CDR2 FQNEAQ (reference sequence). V lost 10 bases to trimming and J lost 7 bases; unmatched junction nucleotides: 11.

CDR3 residues: CASSYAQPSYEQYF. The DNA for the CDR3 is TGTGCCAGCAGTTACGCGCAACCCTCCTACGAGCAGTACTTC. The chain combines TRBV6-5 with TRBJ2-7; D ambiguous. The CDR3 is made up of 14 amino acids. CDR1 is MNHEY, CDR2 SVGAGI, per germline. Trimming shortened V by 2 bases and J by 0 bases, and 8 bases separated the two germline ends.

The CDR3 sequence: CATSRTRVLGSYEQYF. CDR3 nucleotides: TGTGCCACCAGCAGAACCAGGGTGCTGGGATCCTACGAGCAGTACTTC. The chain has TRBV15 and TRBJ2-7, with a possible D match to TRBD1 (5 bases). The germline gives CDR1 LNHNV, CDR2 YYDKDF (reference sequence). V gave up 2 bases and J gave up 1 base, with 15 bases separating them. The CDR3 spans 16 residues.

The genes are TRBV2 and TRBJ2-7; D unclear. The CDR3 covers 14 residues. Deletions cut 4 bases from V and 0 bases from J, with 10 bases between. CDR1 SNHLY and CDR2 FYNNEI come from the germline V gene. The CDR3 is CASSVPRYSYEQYF. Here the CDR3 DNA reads TGTGCCAGCAGTGTACCCAGGTACTCCTACGAGCAGTACTTC.

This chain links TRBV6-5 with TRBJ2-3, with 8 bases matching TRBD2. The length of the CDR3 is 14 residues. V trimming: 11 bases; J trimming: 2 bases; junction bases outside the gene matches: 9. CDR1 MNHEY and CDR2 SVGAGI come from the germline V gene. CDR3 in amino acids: CASGAGGLTDTQYF. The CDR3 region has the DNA TGTGCCTCCGGGGCGGGGGGCCTCACAGATACGCAGTATTTT.

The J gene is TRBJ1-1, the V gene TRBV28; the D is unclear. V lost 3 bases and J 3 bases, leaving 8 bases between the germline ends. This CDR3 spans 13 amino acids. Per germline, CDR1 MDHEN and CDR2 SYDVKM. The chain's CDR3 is CASSFGFYTEAFF. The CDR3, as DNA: TGTGCCAGCAGTTTCGGGTTTTACACTGAAGCTTTCTTT.

This CDR3 reads CASRGGYGYTF. CDR3 nucleotide sequence: TGTGCCAGCAGGGGAGGGTATGGCTACACCTTC. The J gene is TRBJ1-2, the V gene TRBV6-5; no definite D call. Germline V CDR1 and CDR2: MNHEY, SVGAGI. V lost 6 bases, J lost 5 bases, and 7 bases lay in between. This CDR3 is 11 amino acids long.

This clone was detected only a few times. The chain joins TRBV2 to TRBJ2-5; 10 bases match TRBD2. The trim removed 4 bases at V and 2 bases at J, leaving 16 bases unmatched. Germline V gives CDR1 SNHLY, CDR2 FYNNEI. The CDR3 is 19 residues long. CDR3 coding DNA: TGTGCCAGCAGTGGTGGGGGCACAGCGGGGGGGCCGGGGCAAGAGACCCAGTACTTC. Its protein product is CASSGGGTAGGPGQETQYF.

CDR3: CATSRVGDQPQHF. The CDR3 DNA reads TGTGCCACCAGCAGAGTAGGGGATCAGCCCCAGCATTTT. The J gene is TRBJ1-5, the V gene TRBV15, with D perhaps matching TRBD1 (5 bases). The CDR3 sequence is 13 residues long. Trimming removed 1 base from V and 5 bases from J, with 6 bases in between. CDR1 is LNHNV, CDR2 YYDKDF, per germline (reference sequence).